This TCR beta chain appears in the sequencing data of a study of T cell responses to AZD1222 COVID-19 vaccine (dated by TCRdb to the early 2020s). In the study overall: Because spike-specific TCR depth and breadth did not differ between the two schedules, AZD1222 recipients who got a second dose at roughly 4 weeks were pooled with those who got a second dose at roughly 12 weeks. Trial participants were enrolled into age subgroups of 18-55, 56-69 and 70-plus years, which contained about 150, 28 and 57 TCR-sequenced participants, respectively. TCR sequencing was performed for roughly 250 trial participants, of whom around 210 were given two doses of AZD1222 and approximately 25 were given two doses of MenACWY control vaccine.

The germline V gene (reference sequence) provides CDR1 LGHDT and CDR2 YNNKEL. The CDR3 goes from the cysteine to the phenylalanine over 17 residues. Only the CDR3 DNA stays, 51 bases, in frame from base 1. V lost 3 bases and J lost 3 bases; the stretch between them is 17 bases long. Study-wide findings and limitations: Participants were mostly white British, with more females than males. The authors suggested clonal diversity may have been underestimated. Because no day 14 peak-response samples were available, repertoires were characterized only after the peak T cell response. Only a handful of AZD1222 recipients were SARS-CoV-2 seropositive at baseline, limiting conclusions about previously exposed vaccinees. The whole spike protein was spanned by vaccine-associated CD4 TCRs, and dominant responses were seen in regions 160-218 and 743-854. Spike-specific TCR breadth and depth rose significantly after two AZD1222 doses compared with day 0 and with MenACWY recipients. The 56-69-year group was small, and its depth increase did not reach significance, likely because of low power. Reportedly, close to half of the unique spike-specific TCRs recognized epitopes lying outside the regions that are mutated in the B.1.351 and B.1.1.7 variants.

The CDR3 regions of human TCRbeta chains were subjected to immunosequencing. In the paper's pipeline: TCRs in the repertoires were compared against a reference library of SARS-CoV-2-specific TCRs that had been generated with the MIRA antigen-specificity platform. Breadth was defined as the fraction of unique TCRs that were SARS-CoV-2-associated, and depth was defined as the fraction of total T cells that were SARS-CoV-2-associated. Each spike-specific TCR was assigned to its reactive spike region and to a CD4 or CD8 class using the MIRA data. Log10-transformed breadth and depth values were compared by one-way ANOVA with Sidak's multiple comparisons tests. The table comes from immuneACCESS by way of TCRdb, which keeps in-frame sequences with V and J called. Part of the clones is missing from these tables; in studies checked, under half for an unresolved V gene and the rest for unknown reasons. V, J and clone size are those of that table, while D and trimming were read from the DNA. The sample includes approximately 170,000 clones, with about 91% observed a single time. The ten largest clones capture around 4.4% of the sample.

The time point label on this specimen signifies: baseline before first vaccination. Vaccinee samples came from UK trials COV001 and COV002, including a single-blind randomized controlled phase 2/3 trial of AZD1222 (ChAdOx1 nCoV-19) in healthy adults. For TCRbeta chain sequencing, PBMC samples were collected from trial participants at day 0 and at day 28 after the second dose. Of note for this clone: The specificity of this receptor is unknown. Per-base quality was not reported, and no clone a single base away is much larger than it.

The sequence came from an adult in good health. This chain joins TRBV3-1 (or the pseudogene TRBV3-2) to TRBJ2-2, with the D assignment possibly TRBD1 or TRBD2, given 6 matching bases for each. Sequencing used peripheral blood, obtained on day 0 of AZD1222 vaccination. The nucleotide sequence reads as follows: TGTGCCAGCAGCCACCACCCTGGGGGCGGGGACACCGGGGAGCTGTTTTTT. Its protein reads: CASSHHPGGGDTGELFF.